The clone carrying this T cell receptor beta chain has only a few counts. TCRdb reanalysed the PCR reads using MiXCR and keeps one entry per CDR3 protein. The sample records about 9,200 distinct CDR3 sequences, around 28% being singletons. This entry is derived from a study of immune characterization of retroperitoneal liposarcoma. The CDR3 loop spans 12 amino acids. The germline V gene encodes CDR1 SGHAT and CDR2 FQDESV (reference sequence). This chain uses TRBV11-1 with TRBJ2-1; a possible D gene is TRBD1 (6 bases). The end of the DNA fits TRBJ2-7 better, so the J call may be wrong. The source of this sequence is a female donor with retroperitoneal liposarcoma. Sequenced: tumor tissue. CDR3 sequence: CATGISYNEQYF. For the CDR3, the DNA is TGTGCAACAGGGATCTCCTACAATGAGCAGTACTTC.